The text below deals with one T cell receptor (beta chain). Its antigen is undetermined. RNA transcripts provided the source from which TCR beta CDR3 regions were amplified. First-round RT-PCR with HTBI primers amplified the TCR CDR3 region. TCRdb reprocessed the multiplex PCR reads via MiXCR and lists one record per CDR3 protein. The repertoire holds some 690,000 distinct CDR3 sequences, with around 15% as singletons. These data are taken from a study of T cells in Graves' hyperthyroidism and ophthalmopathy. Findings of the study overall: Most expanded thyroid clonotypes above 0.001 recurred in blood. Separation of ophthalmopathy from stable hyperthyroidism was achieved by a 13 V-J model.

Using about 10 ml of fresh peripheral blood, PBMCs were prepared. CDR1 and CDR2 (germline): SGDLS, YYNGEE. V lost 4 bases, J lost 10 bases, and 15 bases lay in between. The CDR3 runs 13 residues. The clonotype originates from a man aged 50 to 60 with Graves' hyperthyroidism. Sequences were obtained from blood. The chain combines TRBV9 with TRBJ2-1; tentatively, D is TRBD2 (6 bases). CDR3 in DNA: TGTGCCAGCAGCCCAGGAGACGGAGGGGAGCAGTTCTTC. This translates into CASSPGDGGEQFF. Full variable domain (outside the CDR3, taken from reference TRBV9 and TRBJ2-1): DSGVTQTPKHLITATGQRVTLRCSPRSGDLSVYWYQQSLDQGLQFLIQYYNGEERAKGNILERFSAQQFPDLHSELNLSSLELGDSALYFCASSPGDGGEQFFGPGTRLTVL.